The 2 T cell receptor beta chains below come from one sample, sequenced in a study of vaccination and CD4 T cells after COVID-19. An Oncomine TCR Beta short-read assay was used to sequence the DNA from cultured CD4+ T cells. TCRdb re-analysed the PCR reads in MiXCR, keeping a single row per CDR3 protein. The sample holds roughly 12,000 distinct CDR3 sequences, about 74% seen once. Their antigens are not known. Documented treatment: roughly 11-day PBMC culture with coronavirus spike peptide pools or control peptides (ViraFEST assay). The source material was CD4+ T cells from blood, cultured in vitro, sampled after SARS-CoV-2 vaccination. The receptors shown here come from a human donor who received a COVID-19 vaccine.

The chain is built from TRBV19 and TRBJ2-2, with D possibly TRBD2 on 6 matching bases. With 5 bases removed from V and 6 bases from J, the gap between germline ends came to 13 bases. The CDR3 runs to 14 residues. Per germline, CDR1 LNHDA and CDR2 SQIVND (reference sequence). The CDR3 bases are TGTGCCAGTAGTCCCGGCGGGGCAGCCGGGGAGCTGTTTTTT. Amino acid sequence: CASSPGGAAGELFF.

This sequence joins TRBV6-1 and TRBJ1-2, with 11 bases lining up with TRBD1. V lost 6 bases to trimming and J lost 8 bases; unmatched junction nucleotides: 20. This CDR3 region has 18 residues. Germline CDR1 MNHNS, CDR2 SASEGT. CDR3 DNA sequence: TGTGCCAGCAGACAATTTGGACAGGGGGCTTGGAATGTGGGCGGCTACACCTTC. It translates to CASRQFGQGAWNVGGYTF.